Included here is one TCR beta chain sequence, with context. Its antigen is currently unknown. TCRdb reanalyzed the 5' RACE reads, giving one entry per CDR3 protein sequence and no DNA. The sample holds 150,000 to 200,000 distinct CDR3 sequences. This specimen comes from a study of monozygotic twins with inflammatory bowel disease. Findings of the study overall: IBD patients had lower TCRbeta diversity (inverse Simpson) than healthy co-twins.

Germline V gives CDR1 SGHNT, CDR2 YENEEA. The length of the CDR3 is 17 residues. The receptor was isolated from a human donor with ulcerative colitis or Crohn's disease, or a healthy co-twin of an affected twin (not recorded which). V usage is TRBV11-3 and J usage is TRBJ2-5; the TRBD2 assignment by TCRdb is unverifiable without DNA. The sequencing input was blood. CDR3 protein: CASSPGTSGRAVKTQYF.